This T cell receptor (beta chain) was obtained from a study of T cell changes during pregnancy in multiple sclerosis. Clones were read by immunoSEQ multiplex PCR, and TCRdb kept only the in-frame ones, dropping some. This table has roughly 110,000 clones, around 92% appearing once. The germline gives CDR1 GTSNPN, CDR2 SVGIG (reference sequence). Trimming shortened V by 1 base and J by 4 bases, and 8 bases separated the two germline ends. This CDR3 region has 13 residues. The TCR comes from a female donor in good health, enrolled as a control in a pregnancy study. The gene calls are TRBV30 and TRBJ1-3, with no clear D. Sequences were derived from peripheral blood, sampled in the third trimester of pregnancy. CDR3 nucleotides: TGTGCCTGGAGTGCCTTATTAGGAAACACCATATATTTT. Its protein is CAWSALLGNTIYF.